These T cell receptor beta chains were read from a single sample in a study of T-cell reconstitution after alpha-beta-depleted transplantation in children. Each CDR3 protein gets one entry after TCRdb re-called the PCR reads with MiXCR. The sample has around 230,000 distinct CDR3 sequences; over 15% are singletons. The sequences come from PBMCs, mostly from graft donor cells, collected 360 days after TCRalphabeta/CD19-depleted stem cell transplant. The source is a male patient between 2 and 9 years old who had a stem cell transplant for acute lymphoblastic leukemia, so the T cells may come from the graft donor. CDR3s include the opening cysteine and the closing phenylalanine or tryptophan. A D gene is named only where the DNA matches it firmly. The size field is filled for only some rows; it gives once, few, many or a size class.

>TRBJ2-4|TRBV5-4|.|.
CASSLPGDIQYF
TGTGCCAGCAGCCTCCCGGGGGACATTCAGTACTTC
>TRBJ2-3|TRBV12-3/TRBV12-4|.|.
CASRGAGASPTRYF
TGTGCCAGCAGGGGGGCCGGTGCGTCACCTACGCGGTATTTT
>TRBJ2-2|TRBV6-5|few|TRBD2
CASSYRRLAGGRNTGELFF
TGTGCCAGCAGTTACAGGCGGCTAGCGGGGGGGCGTAACACCGGGGAGCTGTTTTTT
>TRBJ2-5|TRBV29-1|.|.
CSVILLETQYF
TGCAGCGTTATATTACTAGAGACCCAGTACTTC
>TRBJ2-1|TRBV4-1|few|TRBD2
CASSQVWTSGKQFF
TGCGCCAGCAGCCAAGTATGGACTAGCGGGAAGCAGTTCTTC
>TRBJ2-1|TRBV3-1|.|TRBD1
CASSQDRDRVNSGQFF
TGTGCCAGCAGCCAAGACCGGGACAGGGTAAATAGCGGGCAGTTCTTC
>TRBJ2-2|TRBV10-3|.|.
CAIRNYVGFANTGELFF
TGTGCCATCAGGAACTACGTAGGGTTCGCGAACACCGGGGAGCTGTTTTTT
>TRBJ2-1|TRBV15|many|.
CATSRDRPGYNEQFF
TGTGCCACCAGCAGAGATAGACCAGGTTACAATGAGCAGTTCTTC
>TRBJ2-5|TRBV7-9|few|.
CASSLSGGSGETQYF
TGTGCCAGCAGCTTGTCTGGGGGCAGTGGCGAGACCCAGTACTTC
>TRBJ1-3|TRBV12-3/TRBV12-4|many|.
CASTSFPGSGNTIYF
TGTGCCAGCACCTCATTCCCGGGATCTGGAAACACCATATATTTT
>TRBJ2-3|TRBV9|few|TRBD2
CASSVFSGGAGSDTQYF
TGTGCCAGCAGCGTATTCAGCGGGGGGGCCGGCTCAGATACGCAGTATTTT
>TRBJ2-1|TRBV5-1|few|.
CASRAGERGEQFF
TGCGCCAGCAGGGCAGGGGAGCGGGGTGAGCAGTTCTTC
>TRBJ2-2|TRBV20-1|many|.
CSASPVSTGELFF
TGCAGTGCTAGCCCAGTAAGCACCGGGGAGCTGTTTTTT
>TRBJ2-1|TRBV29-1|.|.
CSVRTWSATYNEQFF
TGCAGCGTCCGCACGTGGTCGGCAACCTACAATGAGCAGTTCTTC
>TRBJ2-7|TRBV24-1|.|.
CATSDPRGSGTYEQYF
TGTGCCACCAGTGACCCGAGGGGGAGTGGGACCTACGAGCAGTACTTC
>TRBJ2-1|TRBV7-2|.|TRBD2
CASSLRKTSGGNEQFF
TGTGCCAGCAGCTTGCGCAAGACTAGCGGCGGGAATGAGCAGTTCTTC
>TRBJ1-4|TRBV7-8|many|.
CASSLGNSLTTNEKLFF
TGTGCCAGCAGCTTGGGGAACAGCCTGACAACTAATGAAAAACTGTTTTTT
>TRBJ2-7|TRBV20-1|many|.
CSASSGPVREQYF
TGCAGTGCTAGTTCTGGTCCTGTGCGCGAGCAGTACTTC
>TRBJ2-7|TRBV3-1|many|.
CASGRAPSYEQYF
TGTGCCAGCGGAAGAGCCCCCTCCTACGAGCAGTACTTC
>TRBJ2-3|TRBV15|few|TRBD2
CATSISGGRPATDTQYF
TGTGCCACCAGCATTTCTGGCGGGAGACCGGCCACAGATACGCAGTATTTT
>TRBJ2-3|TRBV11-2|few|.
CASSPEGTQTDTQYF
TGTGCCAGCAGCCCAGAGGGGACTCAAACAGATACGCAGTATTTT
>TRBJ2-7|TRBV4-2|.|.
CASSQDLGGGYEQYF
TGTGCCAGCAGCCAAGATCTGGGTGGGGGGTACGAGCAGTACTTC
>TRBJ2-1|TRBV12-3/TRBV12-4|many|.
CASSSGQSYNEQFF
TGTGCCAGCAGTTCTGGACAGTCCTACAATGAGCAGTTCTTC
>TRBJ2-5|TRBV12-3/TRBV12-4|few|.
CASSLGPGYQETQYF
TGTGCCAGCAGTTTGGGGCCGGGATACCAAGAGACCCAGTACTTC
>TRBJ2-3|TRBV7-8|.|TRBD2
CASSLTRTSVTADTQYF
TGTGCCAGCAGCTTAACTAGGACTAGCGTTACAGCAGATACGCAGTATTTT
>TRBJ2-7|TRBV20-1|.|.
CSVNGGDSGSYEQYF
TGCAGTGTCAACGGTGGGGACTCCGGCTCCTACGAGCAGTACTTC
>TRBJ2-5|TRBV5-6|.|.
CASSLLRGEEETQYF
TGTGCCAGCAGCTTGCTTCGAGGGGAAGAAGAGACCCAGTACTTC
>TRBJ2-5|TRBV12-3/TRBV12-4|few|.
CASTLAPEGEETQYF
TGTGCCAGCACTTTGGCCCCGGAAGGAGAGGAGACCCAGTACTTC
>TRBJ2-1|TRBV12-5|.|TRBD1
CASGRGQYEQFF
TGTGCTAGTGGCCGGGGACAGTATGAGCAGTTCTTC
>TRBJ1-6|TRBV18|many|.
CASSPPASGNSPLHF
TGTGCCAGCTCACCTCCAGCCTCGGGGAATTCACCCCTCCACTTT
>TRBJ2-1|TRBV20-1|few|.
CSAELSLLSSYNEQFF
TGCAGTGCCGAATTAAGCCTGCTCAGCTCCTACAATGAGCAGTTCTTC
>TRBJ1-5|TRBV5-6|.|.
CASSLWGGVDQPQHF
TGTGCCAGCAGCTTATGGGGGGGAGTGGATCAGCCCCAGCATTTT
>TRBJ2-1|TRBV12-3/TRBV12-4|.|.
CASSFRWEQFF
TGTGCCAGCAGTTTCCGATGGGAGCAGTTCTTC
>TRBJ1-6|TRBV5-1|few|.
CASSPNRSYNSPLHF
TGCGCCAGCAGCCCCAATCGATCATATAATTCACCCCTCCACTTT
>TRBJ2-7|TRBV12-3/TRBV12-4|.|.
CASSLSRARRTYEQYF
TGTGCCAGCAGTTTGAGCAGGGCAAGAAGGACCTACGAGCAGTACTTC
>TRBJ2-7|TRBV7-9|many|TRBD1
CASSWTGREQYF
TGTGCCAGCAGTTGGACAGGGAGGGAGCAGTACTTC
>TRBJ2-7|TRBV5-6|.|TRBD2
CASSFGTSSYEQYF
TGTGCCAGCAGCTTCGGGACTAGCTCCTACGAGCAGTACTTC
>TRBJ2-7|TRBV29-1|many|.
CSVEAHGTTYEQYF
TGCAGCGTTGAAGCGCACGGCACTACCTACGAGCAGTACTTC
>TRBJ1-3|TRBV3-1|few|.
CASSQVEISSGNTIYF
TGTGCCAGCAGCCAAGTGGAAATCTCCTCTGGAAACACCATATATTTT
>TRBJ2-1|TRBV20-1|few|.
CSARDRGKIYNEQFF
TGCAGTGCTAGAGATCGGGGTAAAATCTACAATGAGCAGTTCTTC
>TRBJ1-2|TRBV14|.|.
CASSQDLGQNYGYTF
TGTGCCAGCAGCCAAGATCTCGGACAGAACTATGGCTACACCTTC
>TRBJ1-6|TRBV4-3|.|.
CASSRVQGGDSPLHF
TGCGCCAGCAGCCGGGTACAGGGAGGCGATTCACCCCTCCACTTT
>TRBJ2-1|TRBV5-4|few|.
CASSLDFPGSTYEQFF
TGTGCCAGCAGCTTGGATTTTCCCGGGAGTACCTATGAGCAGTTCTTC
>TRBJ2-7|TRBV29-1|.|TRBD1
CSVYTGTGSSYEQYF
TGCAGCGTTTATACCGGGACAGGGAGCTCCTACGAGCAGTACTTC
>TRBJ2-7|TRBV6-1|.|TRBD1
CASSKDRAIYEQYF
TGTGCCAGCAGCAAGGACAGGGCAATCTACGAGCAGTACTTC
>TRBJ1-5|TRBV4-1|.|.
CASSQPLRGNQPQHF
TGCGCCAGCAGCCAACCCCTCCGAGGCAATCAGCCCCAGCATTTT
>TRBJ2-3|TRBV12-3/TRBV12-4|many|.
CASRHQGTPYTDTQYF
TGTGCCAGCAGGCACCAGGGAACGCCTTACACAGATACGCAGTATTTT
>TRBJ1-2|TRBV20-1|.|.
CSAGHTTLGYTF
TGCAGTGCTGGCCACACAACCTTAGGCTACACCTTC
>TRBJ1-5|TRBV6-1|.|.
CASSQGFRNNQPQHF
TGTGCCAGCAGCCAAGGCTTTAGGAACAATCAGCCCCAGCATTTT
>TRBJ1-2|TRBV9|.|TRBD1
CASSPRGGQGAYGYTF
TGTGCCAGCAGCCCACGAGGGGGACAGGGGGCTTATGGCTACACCTTC
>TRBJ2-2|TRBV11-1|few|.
CASSYRLDGRHLSTGELFF
TGTGCCAGCAGCTACCGACTAGACGGGCGGCACCTTAGCACCGGGGAGCTGTTTTTT
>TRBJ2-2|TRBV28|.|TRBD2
CASSRDYHTGELFF
TGTGCCAGCAGCCGGGACTACCACACCGGGGAGCTGTTTTTT
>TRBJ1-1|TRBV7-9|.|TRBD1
CASTRTGQIKAFF
TGTGCCAGCACCAGGACAGGGCAGATTAAGGCTTTCTTT
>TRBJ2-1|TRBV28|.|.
CASSWAGSKDEQFF
TGTGCCAGCAGTTGGGCCGGGAGTAAGGATGAGCAGTTCTTC
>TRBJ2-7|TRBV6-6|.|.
CASSPPNPYEQYF
TGTGCCAGCAGTCCCCCCAATCCTTACGAGCAGTACTTC
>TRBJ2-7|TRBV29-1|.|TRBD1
CSGGQGAGEQYF
TGCAGCGGGGGACAGGGGGCAGGCGAGCAGTACTTC
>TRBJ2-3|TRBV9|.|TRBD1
CASSETGAQDTQYF
TGTGCCAGCAGCGAGACAGGGGCCCAGGATACGCAGTATTTT
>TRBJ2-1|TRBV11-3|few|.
CASSFRTALLDNEQFF
TGTGCCAGCAGCTTCAGGACTGCCCTCCTTGACAATGAGCAGTTCTTC
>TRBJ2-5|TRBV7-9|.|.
CASSDRGGRETQYF
TGTGCCAGCAGCGACCGAGGTGGGAGGGAGACCCAGTACTTC
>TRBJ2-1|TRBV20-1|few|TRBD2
CSALQVAGGPPGGYNEQFF
TGCAGTGCCCTGCAGGTAGCGGGAGGGCCGCCGGGGGGATACAATGAGCAGTTCTTC